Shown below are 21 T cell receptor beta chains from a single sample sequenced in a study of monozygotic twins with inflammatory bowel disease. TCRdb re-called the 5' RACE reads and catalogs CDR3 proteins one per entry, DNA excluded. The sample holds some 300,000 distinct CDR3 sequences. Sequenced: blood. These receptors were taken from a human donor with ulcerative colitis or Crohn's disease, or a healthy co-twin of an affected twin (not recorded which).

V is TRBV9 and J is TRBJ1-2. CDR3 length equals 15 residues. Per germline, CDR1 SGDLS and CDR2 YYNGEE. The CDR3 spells CASSLREGAPYGYTF. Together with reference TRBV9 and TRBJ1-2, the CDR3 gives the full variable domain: DSGVTQTPKHLITATGQRVTLRCSPRSGDLSVYWYQQSLDQGLQFLIQYYNGEERAKGNILERFSAQQFPDLHSELNLSSLELGDSALYFCASSLREGAPYGYTFGSGTRLTVV.

The CDR3 reads CASSVGGSARNQPQHF. This chain connects TRBV28 to TRBJ1-5. Germline-derived CDR1 and CDR2 are MDHEN and SYDVKM. CDR3 length: 16 residues.

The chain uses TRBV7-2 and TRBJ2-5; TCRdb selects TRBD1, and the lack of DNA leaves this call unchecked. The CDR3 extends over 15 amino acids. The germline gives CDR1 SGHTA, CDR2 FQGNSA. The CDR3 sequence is CASSLKPRWGETQYF.

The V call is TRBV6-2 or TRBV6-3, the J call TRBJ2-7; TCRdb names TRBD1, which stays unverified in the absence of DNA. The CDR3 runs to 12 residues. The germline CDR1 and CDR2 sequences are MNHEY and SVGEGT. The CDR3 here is CASSYPAYEQYF.

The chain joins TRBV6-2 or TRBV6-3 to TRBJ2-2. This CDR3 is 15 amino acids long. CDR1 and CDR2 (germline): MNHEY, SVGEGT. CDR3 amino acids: CASRDLGFSTGELFF.

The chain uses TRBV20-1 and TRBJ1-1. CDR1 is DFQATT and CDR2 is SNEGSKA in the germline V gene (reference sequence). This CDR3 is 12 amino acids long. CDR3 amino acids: CRQSGVNTEAFF.

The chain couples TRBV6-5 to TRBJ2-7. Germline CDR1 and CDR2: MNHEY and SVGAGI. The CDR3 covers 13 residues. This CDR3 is CASSYFRSYEQYF.

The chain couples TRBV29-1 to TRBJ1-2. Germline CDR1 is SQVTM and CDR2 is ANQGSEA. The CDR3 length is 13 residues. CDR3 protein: CSVGGWGRGGYTF.

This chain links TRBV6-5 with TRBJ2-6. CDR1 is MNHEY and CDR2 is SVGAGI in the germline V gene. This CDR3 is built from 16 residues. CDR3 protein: CASSYFLGSGANVLTF.

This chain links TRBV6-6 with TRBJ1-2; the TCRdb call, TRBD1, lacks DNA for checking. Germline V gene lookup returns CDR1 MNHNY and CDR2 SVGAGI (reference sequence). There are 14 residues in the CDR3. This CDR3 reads CASKKEGQEYGYTF.

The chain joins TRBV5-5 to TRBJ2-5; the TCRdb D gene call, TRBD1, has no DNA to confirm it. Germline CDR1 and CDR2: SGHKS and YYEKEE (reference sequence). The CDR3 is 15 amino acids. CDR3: CASSLGEQAQETQYF.

This chain's CDR3 is CATLRTGGYEQYF. This chain links TRBV6-6 with TRBJ2-7; the TRBD1 assignment by TCRdb is unverifiable without DNA. The CDR3 totals 13 residues. CDR1 is MNHNY, CDR2 SVGAGI, per germline (reference sequence).

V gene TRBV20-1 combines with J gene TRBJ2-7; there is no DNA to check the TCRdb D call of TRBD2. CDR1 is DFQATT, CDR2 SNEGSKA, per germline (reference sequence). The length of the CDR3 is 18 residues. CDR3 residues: CSARDRRRGGRVSYEQYF.

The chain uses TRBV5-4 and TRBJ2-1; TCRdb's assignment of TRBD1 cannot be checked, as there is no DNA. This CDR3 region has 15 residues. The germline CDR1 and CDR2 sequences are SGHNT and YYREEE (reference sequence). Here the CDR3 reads CASSLELSGNNEQFF. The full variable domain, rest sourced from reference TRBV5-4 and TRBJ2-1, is ETGVTQSPTHLIKTRGQQVTLRCSSQSGHNTVSWYQQALGQGPQFIFQYYREEENGRGNFPPRFSGLQFPNYSSELNVNALELDDSALYLCASSLELSGNNEQFFGPGTRLTVL.

CDR3 region: CASRTMDRGPQETQYF. The rearrangement joins TRBV28 to TRBJ2-5; TCRdb calls TRBD1, which cannot be checked without DNA. The CDR3 totals 16 residues. The germline gives CDR1 MDHEN, CDR2 SYDVKM.

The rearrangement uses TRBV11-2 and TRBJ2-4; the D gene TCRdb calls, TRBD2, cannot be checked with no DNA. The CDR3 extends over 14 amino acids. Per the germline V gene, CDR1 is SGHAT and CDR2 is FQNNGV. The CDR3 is CASSPASGVNIQYF.

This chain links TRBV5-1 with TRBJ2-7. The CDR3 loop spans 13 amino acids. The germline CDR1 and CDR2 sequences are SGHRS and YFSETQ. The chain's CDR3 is CASSLASGFEQYF.

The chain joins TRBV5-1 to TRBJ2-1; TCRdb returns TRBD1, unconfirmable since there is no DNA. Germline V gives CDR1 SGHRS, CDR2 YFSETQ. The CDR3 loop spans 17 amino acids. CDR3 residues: CASSLGDSLTYYNEQFF. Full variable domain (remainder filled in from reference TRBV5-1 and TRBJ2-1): KAGVTQTPRYLIKTRGQQVTLSCSPISGHRSVSWYQQTPGQGLQFLFEYFSETQRNKGNFPGRFSGRQFSNSRSEMNVSTLELGDSALYLCASSLGDSLTYYNEQFFGPGTRLTVL.

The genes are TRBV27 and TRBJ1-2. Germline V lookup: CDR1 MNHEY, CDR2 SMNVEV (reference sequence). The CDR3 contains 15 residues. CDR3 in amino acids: CASSLFFRSDYGYTF.

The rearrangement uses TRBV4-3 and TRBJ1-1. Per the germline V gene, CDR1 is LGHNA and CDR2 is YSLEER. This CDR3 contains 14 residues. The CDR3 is CASSQERSRAEAFF.

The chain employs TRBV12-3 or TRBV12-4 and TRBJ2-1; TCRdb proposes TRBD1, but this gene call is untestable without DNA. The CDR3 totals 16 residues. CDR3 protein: CASSLARVGGGNEQFF.